This T cell receptor (beta chain) was captured in a study of blood T cell repertoires in COVID-19. This CDR3 contains 16 residues. The V gene end was trimmed by 5 bases and the J gene end by 6 bases; junction bases not matched to a gene: 9. Germline V gene sequence: CDR1 LGHDT, CDR2 YNNKEL (reference sequence). Generated by immunoSEQ multiplex PCR, the TCRdb table keeps only in-frame clones and is missing some. The sample has 450,000 or so clones; 85% to 90% are singletons. The sequence came from a man younger than 30 with COVID-19, enrolled during active disease. The sample taken for sequencing was peripheral blood. The rearrangement links TRBV3-1 (or the pseudogene TRBV3-2) to TRBJ2-2; 10 bases line up with TRBD2. CDR3 nucleotides: TGTGCCAGCAGCTTACCACTAGCGGGAAGGGCCGGGGAGCTGTTTTTT. This translates into CASSLPLAGRAGELFF.